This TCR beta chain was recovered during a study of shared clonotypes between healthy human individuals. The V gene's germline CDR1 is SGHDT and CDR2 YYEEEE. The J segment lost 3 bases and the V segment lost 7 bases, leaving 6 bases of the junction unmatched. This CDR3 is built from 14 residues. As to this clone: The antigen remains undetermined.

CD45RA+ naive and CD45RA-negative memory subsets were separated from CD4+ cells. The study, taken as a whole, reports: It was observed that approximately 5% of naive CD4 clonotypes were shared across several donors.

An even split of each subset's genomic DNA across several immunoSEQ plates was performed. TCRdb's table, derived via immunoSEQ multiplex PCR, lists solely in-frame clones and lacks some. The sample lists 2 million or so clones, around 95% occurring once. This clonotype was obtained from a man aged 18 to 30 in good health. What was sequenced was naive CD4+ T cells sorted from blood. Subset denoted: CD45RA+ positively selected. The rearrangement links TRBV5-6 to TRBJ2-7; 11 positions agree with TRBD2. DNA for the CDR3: TGTGCCAGCCATCAACTAGCGGGAGACTACGAGCAGTACTTC. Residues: CASHQLAGDYEQYF. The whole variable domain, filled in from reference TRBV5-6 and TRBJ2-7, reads DAGVTQSPTHLIKTRGQQVTLRCSPKSGHDTVSWYQQALGQGPQFIFQYYEEEERQRGNFPDRFSGHQFPNYSSELNVNALLLGDSALYLCASHQLAGDYEQYFGPGTRLTVT.